The entry that follows covers one TCR beta chain sequence. Its antigen is still unknown. Per-base qualities were not stored, and no clone one base away is much larger. Inclusive of the bounding cysteine and phenylalanine, the CDR3 is 17 residues long. CDR3 DNA is the only sequence kept; it has 51 bases, read in frame from the first base. Taken from the germline V gene, the CDR1 and CDR2 loops are SGHRS and YFSETQ. The V and J ends are trimmed by 0 bases and 6 bases, leaving 18 bases between them. The data are from a study of shared clonotypes between healthy human individuals (dated by TCRdb to the early 2020s). In terms of the full investigation: A few men and two women, aged 18 to 49 years, made up the cohort. For each donor, three plates each were used for CD4 naive and CD4 memory, two plates were used for CD8 naive, and one plate was used for CD8 memory. The study deeply sequenced blood TCR repertoires of roughly five healthy adults to estimate repertoire size and the extent of clonotype sharing between individuals. Libraries were prepared and TCR repertoires were sequenced by different laboratories using diverse techniques, in order to increase sequencing depth and limit assay-specific biases. Per donor, leukapheresis produced somewhere between about 0.85 and 8.9 billion PBMCs. Broad study findings and their caveats: Pairwise subsampling indicated that sequencing depth was expected to affect the degree of clonotype sharing among donors. Clonotypes shared by all four sorted-subset donors showed higher generation probabilities than non-shared clonotypes. Sharing across four donors was observed for approximately 4.6% of naive CD4, 3% to 3.5% of naive CD8, roughly 2.4% of memory CD4, and around 0.4% of memory CD8 clonotypes. Sampling was restricted to blood, and TCR repertoires in tissues likely differ from the TCR repertoires found in blood. The genetic and exposure-history diversity represented was limited by the small number of donors. Incomplete sequencing was indicated by rarefaction of sorted-subset datasets, despite the large sequencing depth. Naive subsets generally had larger estimated clonotype richness than memory subsets.

The donors were healthy, HIV-negative adults who had no recently reported acute infections or vaccinations. Every donor was a Caucasian adult living in Nashville, Tennessee, USA. CD4+ T cells were enriched by magnetic negative selection, after which naive cells were positively selected on CD45RA and the negative fraction was taken as the memory subset. Blood was obtained by leukapheresis, after which PBMCs were separated by Ficoll-Histopaque density gradient centrifugation and cryopreserved in liquid nitrogen vapor phase. Analytical flow cytometry was used to check the purity and quantity of every magnetically sorted T cell population. From each sorted fraction, genomic DNA was isolated and quantified by UV absorbance on a Nanodrop 2000c. TCR CDR3 regions were amplified from genomic DNA by multiplex PCR using the deep immunoSEQ assay. Genomic DNA extracted from each cell subset was distributed evenly over all wells of several immunoSEQ 96-well plates, and each plate served as one replicate. For sorted subsets, about 200 ng genomic DNA, equal to 25,000 to 35,000 T cell genomes, was loaded into each replicate PCR. Purified libraries were quantified with a Qubit 3.0 fluorometer, sized on a Bioanalyzer 2100, and re-quantified with the KAPA Library Quantification kit. Every immunoSEQ 96-well plate was sequenced on a separate single-read 150-cycle Illumina NextSeq 550 flow cell. The original pipeline was this. Because the immunoSEQ output included only junctional sequences and no quality scores, the filtering could not be the same as the filtering used for full-length reads. Sequences were annotated with PyIR, a Python wrapper for IgBLAST v1.9, and V/J genes and CDR3 were assigned using IMGT germline references. Any read was removed if the V/J assignment was weak (E-value above 1e-6), the CDR3 was missing, or the read contained stop codons, out-of-frame junctions, or ambiguous translated residues. A V3J clonotype was defined by an identical inferred V gene, J gene, and CDR3 amino acid sequence. Percentage overlap between repertoires was calculated by dividing the number of shared unique clonotypes by the size of the smaller repertoire. Repertoire richness was assessed with RTK rarefaction, the Chao1 estimator, and Recon v2.1 estimates of unobserved clonotypes. Generation probabilities were computed with OLGA for all TCRbeta clonotypes obtained by the gDNA method from four donors. In TCRdb, the immuneACCESS table is reduced to in-frame sequences with V and J assigned. These tables do not hold every clone; where another copy was compared, an unresolved V gene accounts for under half, and the others remain unexplained. The D gene and trimming were derived from the DNA, and the V and J assignments and clone size from that table. This sample comprises millions of clones, approximately 92% of them detected only once. 0.11% to 0.15% of the sample comes from the top ten.

The chain is assembled from TRBV5-1 and TRBJ2-2; a tentative D match to TRBD1 spans 5 bases. The TCR was taken from a man in his late teens or twenties in good health. The sample consisted of naive CD4+ T cells sorted from blood. The cell subset or site label on this specimen signifies: CD45RA+ positively selected. The CDR3 protein is CASSLVQGILSAGELFF. The sequenced DNA: TGCGCCAGCAGCTTGGTCCAGGGAATTCTCTCTGCCGGGGAGCTGTTTTTT.